The 29 T cell receptor beta chains below come from one sample, sequenced in a study of blood T cell repertoires in COVID-19. Clones were sequenced by immunoSEQ multiplex PCR, and TCRdb holds only the in-frame ones, with some missing. The sample lists under 250,000 clones; around nine tenths were seen once. Sequencing used PBMCs or T cells enriched from blood (not recorded which). All receptors come from a woman aged 30 to 39 with acute COVID-19.

This chain uses TRBV18 with TRBJ2-2; TRBD1 agrees at 8 bases. Germline V gene data show CDR1 as KGHSH and CDR2 as LQKENI. The CDR3 length is 14 residues. The V segment lost 11 bases and the J segment 5 bases; nucleotides outside the gene matches: 10. The CDR3 protein is CAGHGQGKTGELFF. CDR3 coding DNA: TGTGCCGGACATGGACAGGGCAAAACCGGGGAGCTGTTTTTT. Using reference TRBV18 and TRBJ2-2 for the parts outside the CDR3, the full variable domain is NAGVMQNPRHLVRRRGQEARLRCSPMKGHSHVYWYRQLPEEGLKFMVYLQKENIIDESGMPKERFSAEFPKEGPSILRIQQVVRGDSAAYFCAGHGQGKTGELFFGEGSRLTVL.

The chain has TRBV6-6 and TRBJ2-1; tentatively, D is TRBD1 (5 bases). The ends were cut back, 5 bases at V and 9 bases at J, with 14 bases in the middle. Per the germline V gene, CDR1 is MNHNY and CDR2 is SVGAGI (reference sequence). CDR3 length: 13 residues. CDR3 region: CASSPTPQGEQFF. The CDR3 DNA reads as TGTGCCAGCAGTCCGACCCCCCAGGGTGAGCAGTTCTTC.

The chain carries TRBV24-1 and TRBJ2-1; TRBD2 agrees at 11 bases. V trimming: 4 bases; J trimming: 8 bases; junction bases outside the gene matches: 9. Germline CDR1 reads KGHDR; CDR2 reads SFDVKD. The CDR3 sequence is 16 residues long. The CDR3 nucleotides read TGTGCCACCAGTGACCGTAGCGGGGGGGCCATGGATGAGCAGTTCTTC. Translation: CATSDRSGGAMDEQFF.

This clone was seen only once. J is TRBJ1-2 and V is TRBV4-2; D unresolved. With 4 bases removed from V and 3 bases from J, the gap between germline ends came to 18 bases. CDR1 is LGHNA, CDR2 YNFKEQ, per germline. The CDR3 is made up of 16 amino acids. The CDR3 bases are TGTGCCAGCAGCCCCGCTGCAGGTCAGGTGGACTATGGCTACACCTTC. Its protein product is CASSPAAGQVDYGYTF.

The chain combines TRBV14 with TRBJ1-5; D unresolved. CDR3 size: 13 residues. Trimming took off 0 bases at V and 6 bases at J, with 6 bases between the two ends. The germline V gene encodes CDR1 SGHDN and CDR2 FVKESK. In DNA, the CDR3 is TGTGCCAGCAGCCAAGATTCGGTTCAGCCCCAGCATTTT. As protein: CASSQDSVQPQHF. The variable domain in full, completed from reference TRBV14 and TRBJ1-5, reads EAGVTQFPSHSVIEKGQTVTLRCDPISGHDNLYWYRRVMGKEIKFLLHFVKESKQDESGMPNNRFLAERTGGTYSTLKVQPAELEDSGVYFCASSQDSVQPQHFGDGTRLSIL.

The V call is TRBV6-6, the J call TRBJ1-2; no firm D call. Looked up from germline, CDR1 is MNHNY and CDR2 is SVGAGI (reference sequence). CDR3 length: 14 residues. Trimming shortened V by 6 bases and J by 4 bases, and 15 bases separated the two germline ends. Written as DNA, the CDR3 is TGTGCCAGCAGCCCCTCCAGTACCCCCTATGGCTACACCTTC. It translates to CASSPSSTPYGYTF.

The V call is TRBV28, the J call TRBJ1-2; TRBD1 aligns across 7 bases. The CDR3 covers 13 residues. Trimming took 7 bases from V and 4 from J; bases not matched to a gene: 6. Germline V CDR1 and CDR2: MDHEN, SYDVKM. For the CDR3, the DNA is TGTGCCAGCACCAAGGGACAGAGCTATGGCTACACCTTC. Its translation: CASTKGQSYGYTF.

The rearrangement joins TRBV5-6 to TRBJ1-1; the D is unclear. This CDR3 comprises 14 residues. V was shortened by 2 bases and J by 0 bases, with 8 bases between the two germline ends. CDR1 is SGHDT and CDR2 is YYEEEE in the germline V gene. The CDR3 DNA is TGTGCCAGCAGCTTACAGTGGATGAACACTGAAGCTTTCTTT. It translates to CASSLQWMNTEAFF. The full variable domain, rest sourced from reference TRBV5-6 and TRBJ1-1, is DAGVTQSPTHLIKTRGQQVTLRCSPKSGHDTVSWYQQALGQGPQFIFQYYEEEERQRGNFPDRFSGHQFPNYSSELNVNALLLGDSALYLCASSLQWMNTEAFFGQGTRLTVV.

J is TRBJ2-2 and V is TRBV6-1; weak D call: TRBD1 (6 bases). There are 17 residues in the CDR3. CDR1 is MNHNS, CDR2 SASEGT, per germline. Trimming cost V 3 bases and J 3 bases, with 17 bases left between them. The CDR3 DNA reads as TGTGCCAGCAGTGACTTCAAGCAGGGGCCCTACACCGGGGAGCTGTTTTTT. Protein: CASSDFKQGPYTGELFF.

The table lists this clone with a count of one. The genes are TRBV2 and TRBJ1-6; D perhaps matches TRBD1 (5 bases). Per germline, CDR1 SNHLY and CDR2 FYNNEI. This CDR3 comprises 17 residues. V dropped 6 bases and J dropped 0 bases, with 15 bases sitting between them. CDR3 DNA: TGTGCCAGCAGCGTTACAGGACCGAGCTCCTATAATTCACCCCTCCACTTT. This codes for CASSVTGPSSYNSPLHF.

This clone was recorded only once. V and J are TRBV12-3 or TRBV12-4 and TRBJ1-1; D call uncertain. Trimming shortened V by 6 bases and J by 2 bases, and 10 bases separated the two germline ends. The CDR3 is made up of 13 amino acids. DNA for the CDR3: TGTGCCAGCAGAGGAGCTGGTAACACTGAAGCTTTCTTT. Amino acids: CASRGAGNTEAFF.

V gene TRBV30 combines with J gene TRBJ1-4; 7 bases align to TRBD1. The V gene's germline CDR1 is GTSNPN and CDR2 SVGIG (reference sequence). The J segment lost 4 bases and the V segment lost 0 bases, leaving 5 bases of the junction unmatched. The CDR3 extends over 15 amino acids. For the CDR3, the DNA is TGTGCCTGGAGTGTTTCAGGGGGTCGTAATGAAAAACTGTTTTTT. Protein: CAWSVSGGRNEKLFF.

The chain employs TRBV7-8 and TRBJ2-7, with D possibly matching TRBD2 (5 bases). This CDR3 has 16 amino acids. CDR1 and CDR2 from the germline V gene are SGHVS and FQNEAQ. V dropped 5 bases and J dropped 0 bases, with 17 bases sitting between them. CDR3 DNA sequence: TGTGCCAGCAGCCCCGCTTGGCGGGCGCCCTCCTACGAGCAGTACTTC. Protein sequence: CASSPAWRAPSYEQYF. Complete variable domain (other parts from reference TRBV7-8 and TRBJ2-7): GAGVSQSPRYKVAKRGQDVALRCDPISGHVSLFWYQQALGQGPEFLTYFQNEAQLDKSGLPSDRFFAERPEGSVSTLKIQRTQQEDSAVYLCASSPAWRAPSYEQYFGPGTRLTVT.

The gene calls are TRBV7-9 and TRBJ1-1; 7 bases are a match to TRBD1. The CDR3 contains 13 residues. V shed 3 bases and J 4 bases; nucleotides not matched to a gene: 2. In germline, CDR1 is SEHNR, CDR2 FQNEAQ (reference sequence). CDR3 protein: CASSLGQLTEAFF. The CDR3, as DNA: TGTGCCAGCAGCTTGGGACAGCTCACTGAAGCTTTCTTT.

This chain joins TRBV15 and TRBJ1-6; TRBD1 agrees at 7 bases. The J segment lost 7 bases and the V segment lost 4 bases, leaving 4 bases of the junction unmatched. The CDR3 spans 14 residues. Looked up from germline, CDR1 is LNHNV and CDR2 is YYDKDF (reference sequence). For the CDR3, the DNA is TGTGCCACCAGCATCGGACAGGAAAATTCACCCCTCCACTTT. It specifies CATSIGQENSPLHF.

The chain recombines TRBV7-2 with TRBJ1-6, with 7 bases lining up with TRBD1. The CDR3 has 12 amino acids. V trimming: 4 bases; J trimming: 9 bases; junction bases outside the gene matches: 0. Per germline, CDR1 SGHTA and CDR2 FQGNSA. CDR3 amino acids: CASSYRGSPLHF. DNA for the CDR3: TGTGCCAGCAGCTACAGGGGTTCACCCCTCCACTTT.

The chain carries TRBV9 and TRBJ1-1; perhaps TRBD1 as D (6 bases). This CDR3 is 16 amino acids long. Trimming took 3 bases from V and 3 from J, leaving 18 bases between them. Germline CDR1 reads SGDLS; CDR2 reads YYNGEE. The DNA for the CDR3 is TGTGCCAGCAGCGAGGGCCCTGGCGGGGGGCACACTGAAGCTTTCTTT. Its protein product is CASSEGPGGGHTEAFF.

The rearrangement joins TRBV5-1 to TRBJ2-2; the match to TRBD1 covers 8 bases. The CDR3 is made up of 16 amino acids. J was trimmed by 7 bases and V by 5 bases; bases with no gene match: 13. The germline V gene encodes CDR1 SGHRS and CDR2 YFSETQ. CDR3 in amino acids: CASSYVTGESDGELFF. The DNA of the CDR3 is TGCGCCAGCAGTTACGTGACAGGGGAATCTGACGGGGAGCTGTTTTTT.

V usage is TRBV5-1 and J usage is TRBJ2-2, with D possibly TRBD2 on 5 matching bases. Looked up from germline, CDR1 is SGHRS and CDR2 is YFSETQ. The CDR3 runs to 15 residues. Trimming shortened V by 2 bases and J by 5 bases, and 13 bases separated the two germline ends. The CDR3 bases are TGCGCCAGCAGCTTAAATACTAGAGGGACCGGGGAGCTGTTTTTT. Residues: CASSLNTRGTGELFF.

This chain joins TRBV25-1 and TRBJ1-2, with D uncertain. The germline V gene has CDR1 MGHDK and CDR2 SYGVNS. The CDR3 contains 15 residues. V was cut by 2 bases and J by 0 bases, with 10 bases left in between. The CDR3 loop reads CASSETTESNYGYTF. In DNA, the CDR3 is TGTGCCAGCAGTGAAACTACGGAATCTAACTATGGCTACACCTTC.

The chain joins TRBV9 to TRBJ1-1; TRBD1 aligns across 7 bases. Germline V gene data show CDR1 as SGDLS and CDR2 as YYNGEE. The trim removed 4 bases at V and 0 bases at J, leaving 9 bases unmatched. The CDR3 extends over 16 amino acids. Here the CDR3 DNA reads TGTGCCAGCAGCCCCCGGGACAGTCACATGAACACTGAAGCTTTCTTT. Protein sequence: CASSPRDSHMNTEAFF. Based on the CDR3 plus reference TRBV9 and TRBJ1-1, the full variable domain is DSGVTQTPKHLITATGQRVTLRCSPRSGDLSVYWYQQSLDQGLQFLIQYYNGEERAKGNILERFSAQQFPDLHSELNLSSLELGDSALYFCASSPRDSHMNTEAFFGQGTRLTVV.

V and J are TRBV27 and TRBJ1-1, with D perhaps matching TRBD1 (6 bases). Trimming left V 1 base short and J 8 bases short, with 17 bases between. Germline lookup yields CDR1 MNHEY and CDR2 SMNVEV (reference sequence). The CDR3 contains 15 residues. The DNA for the CDR3 is TGTGCCAGCAGTTTATACCCAGGGGACCCCACCGAAGCTTTCTTT. Translation: CASSLYPGDPTEAFF.

This rearrangement joins TRBV6-1 to TRBJ1-6, with a weak D call TRBD1 (6 bases). The CDR3 loop spans 15 amino acids. The ends were cut back, 3 bases at V and 3 bases at J, with 9 bases in the middle. Germline CDR1 is MNHNS and CDR2 is SASEGT. CDR3 sequence reads: CASSDGQNYNSPLHF. The CDR3 DNA follows: TGTGCCAGCAGTGATGGACAGAACTATAATTCACCCCTCCACTTT.

There are a few counts of this clone. The chain links TRBV30 to TRBJ2-1; tentatively, D is TRBD1 (5 bases). CDR3 length equals 12 residues. CDR1 and CDR2 from the germline V gene are GTSNPN and SVGIG (reference sequence). Trimming took 8 bases from V and 4 from J, leaving 12 bases between them. DNA of the CDR3: TGTGCCCGAAGCCCAGGGTACAATGAGCAGTTCTTC. Translated: CARSPGYNEQFF.

The CDR3 sequence is CASSLSFGHSYEQYF. CDR3 nucleotide sequence: TGTGCCAGTAGTCTTTCCTTTGGACATAGCTACGAGCAGTACTTC. The chain couples TRBV19 to TRBJ2-7; tentative D call: TRBD1 (5 bases). The CDR3 loop spans 15 amino acids. Trimming shortened V by 5 bases and J by 3 bases, and 17 bases separated the two germline ends. CDR1 and CDR2 (germline): LNHDA, SQIVND (reference sequence). Together with reference TRBV19 and TRBJ2-7, the CDR3 gives the full variable domain: DGGITQSPKYLFRKEGQNVTLSCEQNLNHDAMYWYRQDPGQGLRLIYYSQIVNDFQKGDIAEGYSVSREKKESFPLTVTSAQKNPTAFYLCASSLSFGHSYEQYFGPGTRLTVT.

V is TRBV7-9 and J is TRBJ1-5; 7 positions match TRBD1. Germline V CDR1 and CDR2: SEHNR, FQNEAQ (reference sequence). Trimming cost V 1 base and J 2 bases; bases outside gene matches: 2. This CDR3 is built from 15 residues. The CDR3 spells CASSLDTGGNQPQHF. The CDR3 DNA sequence: TGTGCCAGCAGCTTAGACACAGGGGGCAATCAGCCCCAGCATTTT.

The CDR3, as DNA: TGTGCCAGCAGCGCAAATCCCACTGAAGCTTTCTTT. It specifies CASSANPTEAFF. This chain joins TRBV9 and TRBJ1-1; no clear D gene. Trimming took 3 bases from V and 4 from J, leaving 7 bases between them. The CDR3 runs 12 residues. Germline V gene lookup returns CDR1 SGDLS and CDR2 YYNGEE.

This chain joins TRBV6-1 and TRBJ1-3; 8 bases line up with TRBD1. Germline-derived CDR1 and CDR2 are MNHNS and SASEGT. CDR3 size: 16 residues. J was trimmed by 2 bases and V by 0 bases; bases with no gene match: 3. CDR3 region: CASSEAGQGAGNTIYF. Here the CDR3 DNA reads TGTGCCAGCAGTGAAGCCGGACAGGGAGCTGGAAACACCATATATTTT.

The V call is TRBV11-2, the J call TRBJ2-7; 7 positions match TRBD1. After removal of 0 bases from V and 2 bases from J, the junction contained 10 bases not matched to a gene. Looked up from germline, CDR1 is SGHAT and CDR2 is FQNNGV. There are 17 residues in the CDR3. CDR3 in DNA: TGTGCCAGCAGCTTAGATAGGGGGCAGAACTATGCCTACGAGCAGTACTTC. Encoded protein: CASSLDRGQNYAYEQYF.